The 21 T cell receptor beta chains given below trace back to one sample, sequenced in a study of CD8+ T cells in alopecia areata. Extracted RNA was reverse transcribed, and the resulting cDNA served as sequencing template. TCRdb's copy holds only in-frame clones and misses some; the assay was immunoSEQ multiplex PCR. The sample shows some 190,000 clones, 64% of them seen only once. Treatment specified: oral pan-JAK inhibitor, 5-10 mg twice daily. This specimen consisted of CD4+ T cells sorted from blood, obtained around week 47, from a patient treated with tofacitinib. The receptors shown here come from a human donor with alopecia areata.

In its sample, this clone was seen once. V usage is TRBV29-1 and J usage is TRBJ2-7, with 10 bases lining up with TRBD1. The J segment lost 5 bases and the V segment lost 7 bases, leaving 11 bases of the junction unmatched. CDR1 and CDR2 from the germline V gene are SQVTM and ANQGSEA. The CDR3 contains 14 residues. CDR3 sequence reads: CSARAGTGAHEQYF. The CDR3 coding sequence is TGCAGCGCCCGGGCCGGGACAGGGGCCCACGAGCAGTACTTC.

This rearrangement joins TRBV9 to TRBJ2-1; 8 bases match TRBD2. The V segment lost 0 bases and the J segment 8 bases; nucleotides outside the gene matches: 7. CDR3 length equals 15 residues. Germline lookup yields CDR1 SGDLS and CDR2 YYNGEE. In DNA, the CDR3 is TGTGCCAGCAGCGTAGCTCAAGCGGGGGCATATGAGCAGTTCTTC. Amino acids: CASSVAQAGAYEQFF.

The chain employs TRBV7-3 and TRBJ2-7; possible D gene TRBD1, 5 bases. Germline V CDR1 and CDR2: SGHTA, FQGTGA. The CDR3 covers 15 residues. Trimming left V 5 bases short and J 1 base short, with 15 bases between. CDR3 loop: CASSTPGFYSYEQYF. CDR3 in DNA: TGTGCCAGCAGCACCCCAGGGTTTTATTCCTACGAGCAGTACTTC. Based on the CDR3 plus reference TRBV7-3 and TRBJ2-7, the full variable domain is GAGVSQTPSNKVTEKGKYVELRCDPISGHTALYWYRQSLGQGPEFLIYFQGTGAADDSGLPNDRFFAVRPEGSVSTLKIQRTERGDSAVYLCASSTPGFYSYEQYFGPGTRLTVT.

The rearrangement joins TRBV10-3 to TRBJ2-7; D is possibly TRBD1 or TRBD2 (5 bases each). Trimming left V 5 bases short and J 2 bases short, with 13 bases between. In germline, CDR1 is ENHRY, CDR2 SYGVKD. The CDR3 has 14 residues. The CDR3 is CAISSGRGAYEQYF. CDR3 bases: TGTGCCATCAGTTCGGGACGGGGCGCCTACGAGCAGTACTTC.

V is TRBV29-1 and J is TRBJ2-6; D is unresolved. The germline gives CDR1 SQVTM, CDR2 ANQGSEA. This CDR3 is built from 16 residues. Deletions cut 0 bases from V and 2 bases from J, with 11 bases between. This chain's CDR3 is CSVEEGIGTGANVLTF. The DNA of the CDR3 is TGCAGCGTTGAAGAGGGAATCGGAACTGGGGCCAACGTCCTGACTTTC.

CDR3: CASSFSQGAIPYGYTF. The DNA for the CDR3 is TGCGCCAGCAGCTTCTCACAGGGGGCCATCCCCTATGGCTACACCTTC. V and J are TRBV5-1 and TRBJ1-2; 9 positions match TRBD1. J lost 4 bases, V lost 2 bases, and 9 bases had no gene match. Germline loops: CDR1 SGHRS, CDR2 YFSETQ. CDR3 length equals 16 residues.

As to this clone: The same CDR3 can be traced to other DNA sequences in this sample. The chain employs TRBV7-9 and TRBJ1-6; D not certain. With 5 bases removed from V and 0 bases from J, the gap between germline ends came to 8 bases. Germline-derived CDR1 and CDR2 are SEHNR and FQNEAQ (reference sequence). The CDR3 sequence is 15 residues long. The CDR3 loop reads CASSLDSSYNSPLHF. CDR3 bases: TGTGCCAGCAGCCTGGATAGCTCCTATAATTCACCCCTCCACTTT.

This clone was counted only a few times. The V gene is TRBV5-1, the J gene TRBJ2-3; D possibly matches TRBD1 or TRBD2 (5 bases each). Per germline, CDR1 SGHRS and CDR2 YFSETQ. V was clipped by 4 bases and J by 6 bases, with 12 bases between them. The length of the CDR3 is 13 residues. The CDR3 protein is CASSDGTADTQYF. The DNA of the CDR3 is TGCGCCAGCAGCGACGGGACCGCCGATACGCAGTATTTT.

The chain recombines TRBV5-1 with TRBJ1-1; 9 nucleotides agree with TRBD1. CDR3 length: 14 amino acids. CDR1 and CDR2 from the germline V gene are SGHRS and YFSETQ. The ends lost 2 bases at V and 1 base at J; junction bases unmatched: 0. CDR3 protein: CASSLQGANTEAFF. The CDR3 bases are TGCGCCAGCAGCTTACAGGGGGCGAACACTGAAGCTTTCTTT. Together with reference TRBV5-1 and TRBJ1-1, the CDR3 gives the full variable domain: KAGVTQTPRYLIKTRGQQVTLSCSPISGHRSVSWYQQTPGQGLQFLFEYFSETQRNKGNFPGRFSGRQFSNSRSEMNVSTLELGDSALYLCASSLQGANTEAFFGQGTRLTVV.

The CDR3 loop is CASSLDGQGASYEQYF. For the CDR3, the DNA is TGCGCCAGCAGCTTGGACGGACAGGGGGCCTCCTACGAGCAGTACTTC. V usage is TRBV5-1 and J usage is TRBJ2-7, with 11 bases aligning to TRBD1. The CDR3 sequence is 16 residues long. The V gene end was trimmed by 0 bases and the J gene end by 0 bases; junction bases not matched to a gene: 2. Germline CDR1 is SGHRS and CDR2 is YFSETQ.

The table lists this clone with a few counts. The rearrangement uses TRBV14 and TRBJ1-2, with D uncertain. Germline values: CDR1 SGHDN, CDR2 FVKESK. The length of the CDR3 is 14 residues. V lost 0 bases and J 6 bases, leaving 11 bases between the germline ends. CDR3 nucleotides: TGTGCCAGCAGCCAAGAGTGGGGATGGGATGGCTACACCTTC. Its protein product is CASSQEWGWDGYTF.

The chain is built from TRBV2 and TRBJ2-5, with 11 positions matching TRBD1. In germline, CDR1 is SNHLY, CDR2 FYNNEI. Trimming cost V 2 bases and J 4 bases; bases outside gene matches: 9. The CDR3 sequence is 17 residues long. The CDR3 protein is CASSEPPRGTGGETQYF. CDR3 in DNA: TGTGCCAGCAGTGAACCCCCTCGCGGGACAGGGGGAGAGACCCAGTACTTC.

This chain links TRBV11-3 with TRBJ2-1; 9 nucleotides match TRBD2. The CDR3 totals 14 residues. Germline trimming cut 1 base from V and 7 bases from J; bases unmatched to any gene: 2. Germline V gene data show CDR1 as SGHNT and CDR2 as YENEEA. DNA for the CDR3: TGTGCCAGCAGCTTAGGTCTAGCGGGGAATGAGCAGTTCTTC. This sequence encodes CASSLGLAGNEQFF. The full variable domain, in which reference TRBV11-3 and TRBJ2-1 provide the parts outside the CDR3, is EAGVVQSPRYKIIEKKQPVAFWCNPISGHNTLYWYLQNLGQGPELLIRYENEEAVDDSQLPKDRFSAERLKGVDSTLKIQPAELGDSAVYLCASSLGLAGNEQFFGPGTRLTVL.

The chain combines TRBV5-6 with TRBJ1-5; TRBD1 aligns across 12 bases. The J segment lost 1 base and the V segment lost 4 bases, leaving 3 bases of the junction unmatched. CDR1 is SGHDT and CDR2 is YYEEEE in the germline V gene. This CDR3 has 16 amino acids. In nucleotides, the CDR3 is TGTGCCAGCAGCATCGGGACAGGGGGCAGCAATCAGCCCCAGCATTTT. Translated, it gives CASSIGTGGSNQPQHF. Filled out from reference TRBV5-6 and TRBJ1-5, the complete variable domain reads DAGVTQSPTHLIKTRGQQVTLRCSPKSGHDTVSWYQQALGQGPQFIFQYYEEEERQRGNFPDRFSGHQFPNYSSELNVNALLLGDSALYLCASSIGTGGSNQPQHFGDGTRLSIL.

CDR3 in amino acids: CATSRVLLSGQETQYF. The CDR3, as DNA: TGTGCCACCAGCAGAGTACTCCTCAGCGGGCAAGAGACCCAGTACTTC. The rearrangement joins TRBV15 to TRBJ2-5; D possibly corresponds to TRBD2 (6 bases). V lost 1 base and J 2 bases, leaving 14 bases between the germline ends. The CDR3 consists of 16 residues. In germline, CDR1 is LNHNV, CDR2 YYDKDF (reference sequence).

V is TRBV7-2 and J is TRBJ1-1; D uncertain. Per germline, CDR1 SGHTA and CDR2 FQGNSA. The V and J ends lost 5 bases and 11 bases respectively, with 15 bases between them. The CDR3 extends over 12 amino acids. CDR3 sequence reads: CASSQGRSRAFF. The CDR3 DNA reads TGTGCCAGCAGCCAAGGCAGGAGCCGGGCTTTCTTT.

The chain employs TRBV29-1 and TRBJ2-5, with 8 bases aligning to TRBD2. The length of the CDR3 is 14 residues. CDR1 and CDR2 (germline): SQVTM, ANQGSEA. V gave up 4 bases and J gave up 1 base; unmatched junction bases: 5. The CDR3 bases are TGCAGCGTTGCGATAGCGGGACCCCAAGAGACCCAGTACTTC. It translates to CSVAIAGPQETQYF.

The V gene is TRBV29-1, the J gene TRBJ2-3; D call uncertain. V lost 5 bases and J lost 0, with 6 bases in between. Germline lookup yields CDR1 SQVTM and CDR2 ANQGSEA. This CDR3 has 12 amino acids. DNA for the CDR3: TGCAGCGTTTTGTGGAGCACAGATACGCAGTATTTT. It yields the protein CSVLWSTDTQYF.

V is TRBV6-5 and J is TRBJ1-6; tentatively, D is TRBD1 (5 bases). The V and J ends lost 0 bases and 10 bases respectively, with 7 bases between them. Germline-derived CDR1 and CDR2 are MNHEY and SVGAGI. The CDR3 runs to 13 residues. The CDR3 spells CASSYSWGSPLHF. The CDR3 region has the DNA TGTGCCAGCAGTTACTCGTGGGGGTCACCCCTCCACTTT.

This clone was picked up one time. This rearrangement joins TRBV15 to TRBJ1-2; D remains unclear. The germline V gene encodes CDR1 LNHNV and CDR2 YYDKDF (reference sequence). This CDR3 has 15 amino acids. V lost 1 base to trimming and J lost 4 bases, with 13 bases between them. CDR3 sequence: CATSRGASGSYGYTF. The CDR3, as DNA: TGTGCCACCAGCAGAGGGGCTTCGGGTAGCTATGGCTACACCTTC.

The chain uses TRBV19 and TRBJ2-6; no reliable D call. Looked up from germline, CDR1 is LNHDA and CDR2 is SQIVND (reference sequence). This CDR3 region has 15 residues. With 6 bases removed from V and 0 bases from J, the gap between germline ends came to 9 bases. CDR3 nucleotides: TGTGCCAGTAGGAGCTACAACTCTGGGGCCAACGTCCTGACTTTC. Protein product: CASRSYNSGANVLTF.